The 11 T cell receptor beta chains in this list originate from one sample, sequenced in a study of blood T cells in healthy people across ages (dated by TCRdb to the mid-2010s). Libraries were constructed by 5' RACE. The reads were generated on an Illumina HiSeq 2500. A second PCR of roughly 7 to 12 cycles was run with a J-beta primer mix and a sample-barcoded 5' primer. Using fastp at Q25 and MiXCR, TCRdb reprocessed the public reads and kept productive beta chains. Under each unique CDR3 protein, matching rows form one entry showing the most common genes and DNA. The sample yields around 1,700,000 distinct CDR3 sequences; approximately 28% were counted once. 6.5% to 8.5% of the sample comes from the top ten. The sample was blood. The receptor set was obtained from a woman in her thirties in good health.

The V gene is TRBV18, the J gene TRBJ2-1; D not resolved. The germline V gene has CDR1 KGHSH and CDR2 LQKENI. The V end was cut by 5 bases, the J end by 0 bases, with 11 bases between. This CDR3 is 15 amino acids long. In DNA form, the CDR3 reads TGTGCCAGCTCATCGACGGAGAGCTCCTACAATGAGCAGTTCTTC. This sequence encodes CASSSTESSYNEQFF.

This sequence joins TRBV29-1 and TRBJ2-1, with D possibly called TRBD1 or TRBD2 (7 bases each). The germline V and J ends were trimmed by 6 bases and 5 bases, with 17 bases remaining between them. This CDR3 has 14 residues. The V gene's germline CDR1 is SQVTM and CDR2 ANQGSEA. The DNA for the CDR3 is TGCAGCGTCGAGGGGGGGACAGTCAACAATGAGCAGTTCTTC. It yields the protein CSVEGGTVNNEQFF.

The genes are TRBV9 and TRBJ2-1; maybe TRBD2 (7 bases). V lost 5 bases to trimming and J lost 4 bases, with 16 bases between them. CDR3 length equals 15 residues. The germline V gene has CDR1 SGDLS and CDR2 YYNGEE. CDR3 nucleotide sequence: TGTGCCAGCAGGGAAGGGGGGGACGAGTACAATGAGCAGTTCTTC. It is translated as CASREGGDEYNEQFF. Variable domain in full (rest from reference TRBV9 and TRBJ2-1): DSGVTQTPKHLITATGQRVTLRCSPRSGDLSVYWYQQSLDQGLQFLIQYYNGEERAKGNILERFSAQQFPDLHSELNLSSLELGDSALYFCASREGGDEYNEQFFGPGTRLTVL.

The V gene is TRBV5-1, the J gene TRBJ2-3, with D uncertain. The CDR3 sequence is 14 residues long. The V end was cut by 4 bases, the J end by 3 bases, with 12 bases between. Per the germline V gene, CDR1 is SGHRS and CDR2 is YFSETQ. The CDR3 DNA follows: TGCGCCAGCAGCACACGTTATGGGACAGATACGCAGTATTTT. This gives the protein CASSTRYGTDTQYF.

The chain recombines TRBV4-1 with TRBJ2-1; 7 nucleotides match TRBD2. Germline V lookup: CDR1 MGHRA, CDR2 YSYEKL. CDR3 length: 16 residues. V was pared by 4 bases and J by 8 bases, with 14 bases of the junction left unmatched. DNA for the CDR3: TGCGCCAGCAGCCCCTTGACGGGGGGAAGGGTCCATGAGCAGTTCTTC. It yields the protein CASSPLTGGRVHEQFF.

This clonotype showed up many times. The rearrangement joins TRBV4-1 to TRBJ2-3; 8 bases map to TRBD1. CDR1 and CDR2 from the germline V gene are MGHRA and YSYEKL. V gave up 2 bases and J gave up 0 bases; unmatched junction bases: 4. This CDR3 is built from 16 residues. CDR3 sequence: CASSQLGTGSTDTQYF. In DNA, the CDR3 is TGCGCCAGCAGCCAACTAGGGACAGGCAGCACAGATACGCAGTATTTT.

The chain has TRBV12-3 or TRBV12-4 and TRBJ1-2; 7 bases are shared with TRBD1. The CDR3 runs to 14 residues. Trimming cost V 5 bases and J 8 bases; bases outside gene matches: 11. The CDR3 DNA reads TGTGCCAGCAGTAACCTCGACAGGGTGGGGGGCTACACCTTC. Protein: CASSNLDRVGGYTF.

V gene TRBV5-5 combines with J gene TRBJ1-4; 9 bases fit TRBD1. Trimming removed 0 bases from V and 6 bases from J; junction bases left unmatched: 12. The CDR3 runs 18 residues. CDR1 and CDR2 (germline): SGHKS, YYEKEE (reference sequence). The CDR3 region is CASSLGGGDRDWDEKLFF. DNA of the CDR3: TGTGCCAGCAGCTTGGGCGGCGGGGACAGGGATTGGGATGAAAAACTGTTTTTT.

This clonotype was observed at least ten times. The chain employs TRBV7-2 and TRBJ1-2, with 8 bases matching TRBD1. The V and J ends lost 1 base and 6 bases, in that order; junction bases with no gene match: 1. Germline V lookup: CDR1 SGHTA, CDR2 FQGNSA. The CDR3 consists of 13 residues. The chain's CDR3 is CASSLDRGNGYTF. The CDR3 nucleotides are TGTGCCAGCAGCTTAGACAGGGGGAATGGCTACACCTTC. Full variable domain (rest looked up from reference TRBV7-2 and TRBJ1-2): GAGVSQSPSNKVTEKGKDVELRCDPISGHTALYWYRQSLGQGLEFLIYFQGNSAPDKSGLPSDRFSAERTGGSVSTLTIQRTQQEDSAVYLCASSLDRGNGYTFGSGTRLTVV.

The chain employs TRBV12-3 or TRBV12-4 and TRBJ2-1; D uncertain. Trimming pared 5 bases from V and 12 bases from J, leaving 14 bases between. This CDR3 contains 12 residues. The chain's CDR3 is CASSPELLGQFF. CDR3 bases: TGTGCCAGCAGTCCTGAATTACTTGGGCAGTTCTTC.

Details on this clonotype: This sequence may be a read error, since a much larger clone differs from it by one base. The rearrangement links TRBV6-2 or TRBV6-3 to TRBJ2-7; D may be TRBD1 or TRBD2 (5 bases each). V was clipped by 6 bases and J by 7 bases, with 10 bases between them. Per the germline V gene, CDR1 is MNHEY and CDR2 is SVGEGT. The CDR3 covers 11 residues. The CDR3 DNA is TGTGCCAGCAGAGAGGGGCGAGAGCAGTACTTC. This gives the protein CASREGREQYF.